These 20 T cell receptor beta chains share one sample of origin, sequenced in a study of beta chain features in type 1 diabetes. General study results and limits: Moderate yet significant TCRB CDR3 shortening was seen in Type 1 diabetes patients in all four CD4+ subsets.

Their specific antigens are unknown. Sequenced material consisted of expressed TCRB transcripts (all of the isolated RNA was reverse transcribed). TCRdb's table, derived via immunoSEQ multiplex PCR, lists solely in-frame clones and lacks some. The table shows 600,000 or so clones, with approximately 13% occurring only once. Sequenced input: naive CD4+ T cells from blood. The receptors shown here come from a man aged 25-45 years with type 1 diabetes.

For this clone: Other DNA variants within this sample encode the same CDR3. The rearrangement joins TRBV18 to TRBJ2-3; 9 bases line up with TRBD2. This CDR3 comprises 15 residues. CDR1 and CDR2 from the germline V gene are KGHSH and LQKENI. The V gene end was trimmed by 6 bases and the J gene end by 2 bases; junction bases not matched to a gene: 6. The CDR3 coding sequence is TGTGCCAGCTCCCCGGGACTAGCAGACACAGATACGCAGTATTTT. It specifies CASSPGLADTDTQYF.

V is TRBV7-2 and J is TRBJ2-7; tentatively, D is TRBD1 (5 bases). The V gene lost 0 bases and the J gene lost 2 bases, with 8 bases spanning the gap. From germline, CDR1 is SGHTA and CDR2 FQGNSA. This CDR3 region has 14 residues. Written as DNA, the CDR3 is TGTGCCAGCAGCTTAGCGGCAGGGACCTACGAGCAGTACTTC. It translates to CASSLAAGTYEQYF.

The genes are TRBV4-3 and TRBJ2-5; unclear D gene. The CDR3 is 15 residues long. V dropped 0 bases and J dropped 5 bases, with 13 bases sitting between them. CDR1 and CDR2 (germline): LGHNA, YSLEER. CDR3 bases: TGCGCCAGCAGCCAAGATAGGCAGCGTCAGGAGACCCAGTACTTC. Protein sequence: CASSQDRQRQETQYF.

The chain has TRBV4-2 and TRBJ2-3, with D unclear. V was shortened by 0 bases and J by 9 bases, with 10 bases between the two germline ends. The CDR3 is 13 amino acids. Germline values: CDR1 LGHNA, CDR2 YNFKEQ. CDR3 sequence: CASSQDRVRTQYF. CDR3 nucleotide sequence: TGTGCCAGCAGCCAAGATAGGGTGAGGACGCAGTATTTT.

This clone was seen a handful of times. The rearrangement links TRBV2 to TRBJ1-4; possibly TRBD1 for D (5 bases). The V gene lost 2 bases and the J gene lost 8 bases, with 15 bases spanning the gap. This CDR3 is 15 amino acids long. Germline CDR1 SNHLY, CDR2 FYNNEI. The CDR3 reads CASSELQGRDEKLFF. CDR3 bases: TGTGCCAGCAGTGAACTCCAGGGAAGGGACGAAAAACTGTTTTTT.

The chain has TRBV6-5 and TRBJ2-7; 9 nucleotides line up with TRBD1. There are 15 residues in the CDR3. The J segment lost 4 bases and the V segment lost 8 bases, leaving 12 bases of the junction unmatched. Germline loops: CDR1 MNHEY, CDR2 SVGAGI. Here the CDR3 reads CASHQPGTGIYEQYF. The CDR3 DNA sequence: TGTGCCAGCCACCAACCCGGGACAGGGATTTACGAGCAGTACTTC.

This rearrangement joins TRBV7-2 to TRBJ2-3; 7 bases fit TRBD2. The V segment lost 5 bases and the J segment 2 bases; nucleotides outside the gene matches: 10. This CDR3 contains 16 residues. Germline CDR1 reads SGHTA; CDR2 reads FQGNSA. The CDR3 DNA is TGTGCCAGCAGCCATGGGGGGGTCCGAGCCACAGATACGCAGTATTTT. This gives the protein CASSHGGVRATDTQYF. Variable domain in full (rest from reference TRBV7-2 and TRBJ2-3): GAGVSQSPSNKVTEKGKDVELRCDPISGHTALYWYRQSLGQGLEFLIYFQGNSAPDKSGLPSDRFSAERTGGSVSTLTIQRTQQEDSAVYLCASSHGGVRATDTQYFGPGTRLTVL.

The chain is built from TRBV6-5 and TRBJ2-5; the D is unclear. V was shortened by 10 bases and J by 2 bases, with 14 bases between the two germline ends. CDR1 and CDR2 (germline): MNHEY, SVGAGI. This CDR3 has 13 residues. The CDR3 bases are TGTGCCATCCGGATTTCCTCACAAGAGACCCAGTACTTC. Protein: CAIRISSQETQYF.

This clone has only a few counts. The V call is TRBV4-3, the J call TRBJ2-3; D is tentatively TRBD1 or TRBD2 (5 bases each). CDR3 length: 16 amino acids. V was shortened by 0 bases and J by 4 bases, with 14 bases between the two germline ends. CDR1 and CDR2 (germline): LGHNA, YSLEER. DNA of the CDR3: TGCGCCAGCAGCCAAGATCTTCGGGGCGGCGCAGATACGCAGTATTTT. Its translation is CASSQDLRGGADTQYF.

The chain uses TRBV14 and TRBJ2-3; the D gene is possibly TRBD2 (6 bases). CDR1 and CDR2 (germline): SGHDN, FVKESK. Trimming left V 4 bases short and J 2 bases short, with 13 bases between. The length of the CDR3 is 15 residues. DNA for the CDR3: TGTGCCAGCAGCCCCTCGGGACTTGACACAGATACGCAGTATTTT. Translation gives CASSPSGLDTDTQYF.

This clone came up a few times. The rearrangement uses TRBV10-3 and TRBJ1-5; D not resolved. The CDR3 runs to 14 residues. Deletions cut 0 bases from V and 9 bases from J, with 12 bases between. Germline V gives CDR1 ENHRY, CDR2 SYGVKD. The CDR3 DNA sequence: TGTGCCATCAGTGAGTCTGATAGCCTACGGCCCCAGCATTTT. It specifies CAISESDSLRPQHF.

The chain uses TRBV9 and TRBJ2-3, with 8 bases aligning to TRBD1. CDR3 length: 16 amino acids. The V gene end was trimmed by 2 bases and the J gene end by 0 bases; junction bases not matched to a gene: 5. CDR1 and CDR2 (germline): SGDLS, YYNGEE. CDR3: CASSVMTGASTDTQYF. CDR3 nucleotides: TGTGCCAGCAGCGTTATGACAGGGGCTAGCACAGATACGCAGTATTTT.

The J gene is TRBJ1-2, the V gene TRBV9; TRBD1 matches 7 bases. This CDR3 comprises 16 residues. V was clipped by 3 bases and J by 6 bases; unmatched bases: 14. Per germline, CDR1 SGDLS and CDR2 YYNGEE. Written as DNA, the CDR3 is TGTGCCAGCAGCGCCGGACAGGTCGCACGCCCGAATGGCTACACCTTC. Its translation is CASSAGQVARPNGYTF.

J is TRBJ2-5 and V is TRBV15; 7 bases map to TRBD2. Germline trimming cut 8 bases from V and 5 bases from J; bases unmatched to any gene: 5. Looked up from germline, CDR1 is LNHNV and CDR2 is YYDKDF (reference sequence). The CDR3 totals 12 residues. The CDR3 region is CATRDGGETQYF. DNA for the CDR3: TGTGCCACCCGAGACGGGGGGGAGACCCAGTACTTC.

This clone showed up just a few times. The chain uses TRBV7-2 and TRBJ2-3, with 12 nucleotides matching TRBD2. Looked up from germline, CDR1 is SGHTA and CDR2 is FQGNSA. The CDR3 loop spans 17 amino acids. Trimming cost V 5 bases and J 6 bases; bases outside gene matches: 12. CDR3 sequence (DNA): TGTGCCAGCAGCCCCCTGACTAGCGGGGGAACACGGGATACGCAGTATTTT. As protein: CASSPLTSGGTRDTQYF.

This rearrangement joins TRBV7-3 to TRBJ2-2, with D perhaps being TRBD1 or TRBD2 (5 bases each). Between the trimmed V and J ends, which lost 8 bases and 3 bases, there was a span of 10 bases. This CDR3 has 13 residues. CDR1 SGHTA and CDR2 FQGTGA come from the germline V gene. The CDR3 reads CASGRDHTGELFF. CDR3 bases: TGTGCCAGCGGCAGGGACCACACCGGGGAGCTGTTTTTT.

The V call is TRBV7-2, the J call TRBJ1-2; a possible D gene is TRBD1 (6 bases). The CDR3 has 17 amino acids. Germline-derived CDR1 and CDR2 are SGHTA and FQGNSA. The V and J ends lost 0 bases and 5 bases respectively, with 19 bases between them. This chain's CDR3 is CASSLAPTPEGQYGYTF. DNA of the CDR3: TGTGCCAGCAGCTTAGCGCCCACACCCGAAGGACAGTATGGCTACACCTTC.

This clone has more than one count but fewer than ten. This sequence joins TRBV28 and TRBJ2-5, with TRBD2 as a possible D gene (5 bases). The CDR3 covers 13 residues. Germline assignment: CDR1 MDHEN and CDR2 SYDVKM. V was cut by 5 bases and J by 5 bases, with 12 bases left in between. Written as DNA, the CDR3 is TGTGCCAGCAGTCCGGGATTCGGGGAGACCCAGTACTTC. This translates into CASSPGFGETQYF.

The CDR3 nucleotides read TGTGCCAGCAGCGTAGATGGGGGGAGGCCGAATTCACCCCTCCACTTT. This translates into CASSVDGGRPNSPLHF. The chain combines TRBV9 with TRBJ1-6; a weak D match, TRBD1 (5 bases). Between the trimmed V and J ends, which lost 0 bases and 7 bases, there was a span of 14 bases. Germline CDR1 reads SGDLS; CDR2 reads YYNGEE. The CDR3 is 16 amino acids.

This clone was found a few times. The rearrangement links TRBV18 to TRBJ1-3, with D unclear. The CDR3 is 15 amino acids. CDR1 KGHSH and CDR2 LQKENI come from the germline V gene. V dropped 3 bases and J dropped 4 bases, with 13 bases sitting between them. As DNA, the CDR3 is TGTGCCAGCTCACCTTCAATGTATCCCGGAAACACCATATATTTT. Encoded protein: CASSPSMYPGNTIYF.